The rows below give T cell receptor beta chains drawn from one sample of a study of neurological immune-mediated disorders. TCRdb reprocessed the 5' RACE reads with MiXCR, giving one entry per CDR3 protein. The table records about 46,000 distinct CDR3 sequences, about 2% of them present only once. The material sequenced was PBMCs. The receptors originated from a middle-aged woman with multiple sclerosis. Both conserved end residues are part of each CDR3. Each record gives: J gene, V gene, D gene, clone size, CDR3 protein, CDR3 DNA. A D gene is named only where the DNA matches it firmly. Size tells how often a clone was seen (once, few, many) or the class of an expanded clone, and some rows leave it out.

J: TRBJ2-3
V: TRBV5-5
D: TRBD2
size: many
CDR3: CASSTAGVQDTQYF
DNA: TGTGCCAGCAGCACCGCGGGGGTCCAGGATACGCAGTATTTT

J: TRBJ1-2
V: TRBV20-1
D: NA
size: many
CDR3: CSARTQDVNYGYTF
DNA: TGCAGTGCTAGAACGCAGGACGTTAACTATGGCTACACCTTC

J: TRBJ1-4
V: TRBV11-2
D: NA
size: many
CDR3: CASSLGGWSNEKLFF
DNA: TGTGCCAGCAGCTTAGGAGGGTGGTCCAATGAAAAACTGTTTTTT

J: TRBJ1-3
V: TRBV2
D: NA
size: many
CDR3: CASSVTRGSGNTIYF
DNA: TGTGCCAGCAGTGTAACACGCGGCTCTGGAAACACCATATATTTT

J: TRBJ1-2
V: TRBV5-8
D: TRBD1
size: NA
CDR3: CASSLDRENGYTF
DNA: TGTGCCAGCAGTCTTGACAGGGAAAATGGCTACACCTTC

J: TRBJ2-2
V: TRBV7-8
D: NA
size: many
CDR3: CASSLKPASENTGELFF
DNA: TGTGCCAGCAGCTTAAAGCCCGCGTCGGAAAACACCGGGGAGCTGTTTTTT

J: TRBJ2-1
V: TRBV2
D: TRBD2
size: many
CDR3: CASRELAGNSYNEQFF
DNA: TGTGCCAGCAGAGAACTAGCGGGGAATTCCTACAATGAGCAGTTCTTC

J: TRBJ1-3
V: TRBV6-5
D: TRBD1
size: many
CDR3: CASSRQGLNSGNTIYF
DNA: TGTGCCAGCAGCAGACAGGGTCTAAACTCTGGAAACACCATATATTTT

J: TRBJ1-6
V: TRBV20-1
D: NA
size: many
CDR3: CSASRVRSPLHF
DNA: TGCAGTGCTTCTAGGGTACGCTCACCCCTCCACTTT

J: TRBJ2-7
V: TRBV5-1
D: TRBD1
size: many
CDR3: CASSNGQGAYEQYF
DNA: TGCGCCAGCAGCAACGGACAGGGGGCCTACGAGCAGTACTTC

J: TRBJ2-1
V: TRBV2
D: NA
size: many
CDR3: CASSEDRGKHNEQFF
DNA: TGTGCCAGCAGTGAGGACAGAGGGAAACACAATGAGCAGTTCTTC

J: TRBJ2-7
V: TRBV5-1
D: TRBD2
size: many
CDR3: CASSFSGGREQYF
DNA: TGCGCCAGCAGCTTTAGCGGGGGCCGGGAGCAGTACTTC

J: TRBJ2-1
V: TRBV5-1
D: NA
size: many
CDR3: CASSLNQGPQFF
DNA: TGCGCCAGCAGCCTAAACCAGGGACCGCAGTTCTTC

J: TRBJ2-1
V: TRBV14
D: TRBD2
size: many
CDR3: CASSRGGSYNEQFF
DNA: TGTGCCAGCAGCCGGGGGGGGTCCTACAATGAGCAGTTCTTC

J: TRBJ2-5
V: TRBV6-6
D: NA
size: many
CDR3: CASSYEETQYF
DNA: TGTGCCAGCAGTTACGAAGAGACCCAGTACTTC

J: TRBJ2-3
V: TRBV5-1
D: NA
size: many
CDR3: CASASPSGTDTQYF
DNA: TGCGCCAGCGCTTCCCCCAGCGGCACAGATACGCAGTATTTT

J: TRBJ2-2
V: TRBV6-6
D: NA
size: many
CDR3: CASSQRAPGELFF
DNA: TGTGCCAGCAGCCAACGGGCCCCCGGGGAGCTGTTTTTT

J: TRBJ2-1
V: TRBV10-3
D: TRBD1
size: many
CDR3: CAISSGTGGGSSYNEQFF
DNA: TGTGCCATCAGTTCCGGGACAGGGGGTGGGAGCTCCTACAATGAGCAGTTCTTC

J: TRBJ1-1
V: TRBV20-1
D: NA
size: many
CDR3: CSAPGVGTEAFF
DNA: TGCAGTGCTCCAGGGGTTGGGACTGAAGCTTTCTTT

J: TRBJ1-1
V: TRBV5-5
D: TRBD1
size: many
CDR3: CASSRWTGNEAFF
DNA: TGTGCCAGCAGCCGATGGACAGGGAATGAAGCTTTCTTT

J: TRBJ1-1
V: TRBV7-2
D: NA
size: many
CDR3: CASSLEFSRGMTF
DNA: TGTGCCAGCAGCTTAGAATTCAGCAGGGGAATGACTTTT

J: TRBJ2-2
V: TRBV11-2
D: TRBD2
size: many
CDR3: CASSLIAGRVGELFF
DNA: TGTGCCAGCAGCTTGATAGCGGGGCGGGTCGGGGAGCTGTTTTTT

J: TRBJ1-1
V: TRBV5-1
D: NA
size: NA
CDR3: CASSFQMGNTEAFF
DNA: TGCGCCAGCAGCTTCCAAATGGGGAACACTGAAGCTTTCTTT